These T cell receptor beta chains were read from a single sample in a study of Tregs in tolerant kidney transplant recipients. Sequenced by immunoSEQ multiplex PCR; TCRdb stores in-frame clones only, minus some. Of fewer than 20,000 clones listed, approximately 80% are singletons. Material for sequencing was Tregs from blood. These receptors were taken from a human donor in good health. CDR3s include the opening cysteine and the closing phenylalanine or tryptophan. Each record gives: CDR3 length, clone size, V gene, CDR3 protein. A row's size may be missing; if present it is once, few, many or a size class.

18,-,TRBV19,CASKRSQGGLAGRNEQFF
14,-,TRBV28,CASSLGLRNTEAFF
16,-,TRBV7-8,CASSLDVGLLGQTQYF
14,once,TRBV11-3,CASSPGLETDTQYF
17,-,TRBV5-4,CASSFGLTSAARETQYF
14,-,TRBV5-1,CAAQREGGTGELFF
12,-,TRBV29-1,CSATRGSTEAFF
13,few,TRBV18,CASYGRLEETQYF
11,-,TRBV19,CASRNRDWTFF
14,-,TRBV19,CATRYGGANQPQHF
15,-,TRBV5-1,CASSFRLAPGETQYF
14,-,TRBV2,CASSAFGGEATQYF
19,-,TRBV10-3,CAISESWSGGTSSAGELFF
13,-,TRBV27,CASSQQGIQPQHF
15,once,TRBV18,CASSPTGGWETEAFF
13,-,TRBV6-1,CASNRDFSYEQYF
15,-,TRBV21-1,CANTPATQAPNTQYF
15,-,TRBV15,CATGTFDREEGEQYF
17,-,TRBV9,CASSVARGRTSTDTQYF
16,-,TRBV11-1,CASSLVLGQGSPEQYF
14,-,TRBV7-9,CASSPNNRVEGYTF
13,once,TRBV18,CASSPSGAETQYF
16,-,TRBV5-1,CASSLATVVGQETQYF
12,-,TRBV7-2,CASSPRGGEQYF
16,-,TRBV5-1,CASSLEPRGGQETQYF
14,-,TRBV7-2,CASGSRGRVDGYTF
13,-,TRBV6-6,CASSYAGNYGYTF
16,-,TRBV5-1,CASSLTATSAGNTIYF